This T cell receptor beta chain was recorded in a study of blood T cell repertoires in COVID-19 (dated by TCRdb to between 2020 and 2021). Some background on the complete study: Collaborator samples came from the United States, Italy and Spain and covered acute and convalescent phases of COVID-19. The prospective study material was composed of cDNA or gDNA derived from T cells, B-cell-depleted T cells, or PBMCs. Deeply sampled blood TCRbeta repertoires from subjects exposed to, actively infected with, or recovered from COVID-19 were included in the dataset. The repertoires were released in a freely available public database meant as a resource for research on the immune response to SARS-CoV-2. The samples were drawn from the first 160 participants of the ongoing ImmuneRACE study and from more than 1,000 subjects provided by 6 global collaborators. A de-identified subject ID, COVID-19 status, age in years and sex were almost always included in the sample metadata. Where available, HLA class I and class II types were obtained from metadata supplied by the sample provider rather than from assay-based typing.

One collaborating source in Seattle enrolled patients while the patients were actively infected and followed the patients over time throughout the course of disease. The collaborating institutions used their own protocols to collect whole blood in K2EDTA tubes. For TCRbeta analysis, collaborators shipped samples in one of three forms: frozen whole blood, isolated PBMCs, or DNA extracted from either of those sample types. The CDR3, cysteine through phenylalanine, is 16 amino acids long. Here the CDR3 DNA is all that survives: 48 bases in frame from base 1. V has 3 bases trimmed and J has 2 bases trimmed; junction bases matching no gene number 7. In the germline V gene (reference sequence), CDR1 corresponds to SGHNT and CDR2 to YYREEE. As to this clone: Which antigen it targets is not known. No clone much larger than this one lies a single base away; base qualities are absent.

TCRbeta CDR3 regions were amplified from genomic DNA by means of the immunoSEQ Assay, a bias-controlled multiplex PCR. From the authors' description of their analysis: Nucleated cell counts per sample were estimated from amplification of reference gene primers within the assay. To quantify the absolute abundance of each unique TCRbeta CDR3 rearrangement, sequence reads were collapsed and filtered. For each sample, productive Simpson clonality was calculated as the square root of Simpson's diversity index across productive rearrangements. TCRdb mirrors the immuneACCESS table, restricted to in-frame sequences. Some clones are absent from its copies; in checked studies, under half trace to an unresolved V gene, and the reason for the others is unknown. The V and J calls and clone size are taken from that table; D and trimming were inferred from the DNA. In this sample the table shows more than 150,000 clones, roughly 81% of which occur a single time. The top ten clonotypes cover less than 15% of the sample.

The study at large found these results: Clinical and demographic metadata were provided uncurated, with the amount varying by source and participant.

Sequencing input: peripheral blood. The chain joins TRBV5-4 to TRBJ2-1; a stretch of 8 junction bases matches TRBD2. The receptor was isolated from a woman aged 80 or older with COVID-19, enrolled during active disease. The DNA sequence is as follows: TGTGCCAGCAGCTCAAGCGGGAGAGTAACCTACAATGAGCAGTTCTTC. It encodes CASSSSGRVTYNEQFF.